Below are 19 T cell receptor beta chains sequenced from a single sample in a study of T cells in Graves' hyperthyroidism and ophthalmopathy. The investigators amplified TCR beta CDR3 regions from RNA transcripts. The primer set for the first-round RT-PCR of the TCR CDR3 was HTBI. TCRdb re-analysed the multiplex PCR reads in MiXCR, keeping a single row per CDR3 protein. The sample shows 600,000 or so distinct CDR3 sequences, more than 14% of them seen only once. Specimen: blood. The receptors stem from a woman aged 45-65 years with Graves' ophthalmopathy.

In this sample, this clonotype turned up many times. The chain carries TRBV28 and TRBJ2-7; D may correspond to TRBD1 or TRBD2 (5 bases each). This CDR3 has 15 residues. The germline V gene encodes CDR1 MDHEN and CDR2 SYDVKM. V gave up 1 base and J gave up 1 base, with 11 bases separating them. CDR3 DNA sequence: TGTGCCAGCAGTTTATCTCTTGGGGGATCCTACGAGCAGTACTTC. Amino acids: CASSLSLGGSYEQYF.

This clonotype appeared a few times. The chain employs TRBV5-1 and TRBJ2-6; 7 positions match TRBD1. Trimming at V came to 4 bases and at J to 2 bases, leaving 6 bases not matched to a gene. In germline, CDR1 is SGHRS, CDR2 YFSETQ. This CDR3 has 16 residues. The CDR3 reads CASSPGTAAGANVLTF. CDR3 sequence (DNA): TGCGCCAGCAGCCCGGGGACAGCCGCTGGGGCCAACGTCCTGACTTTC.

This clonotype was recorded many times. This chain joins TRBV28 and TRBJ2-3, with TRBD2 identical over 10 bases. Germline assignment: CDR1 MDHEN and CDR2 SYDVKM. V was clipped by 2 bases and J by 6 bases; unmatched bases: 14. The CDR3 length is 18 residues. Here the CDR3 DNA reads TGTGCCAGCAGTTTAACATATAGGGGTAGCGGGAGGTTGGATACGCAGTATTTT. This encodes CASSLTYRGSGRLDTQYF.

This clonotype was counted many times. CDR3 protein: CASSSGIVRNQPQHF. CDR3 coding DNA: TGTGCCAGCAGTTCAGGGATTGTGCGCAATCAGCCCCAGCATTTT. The genes are TRBV6-2 or TRBV6-3 and TRBJ1-5, with D maybe TRBD1 (5 bases). Germline-derived CDR1 and CDR2 are MNHEY and SVGEGT. The length of the CDR3 is 15 residues. With 4 bases removed from V and 2 bases from J, the gap between germline ends came to 12 bases.

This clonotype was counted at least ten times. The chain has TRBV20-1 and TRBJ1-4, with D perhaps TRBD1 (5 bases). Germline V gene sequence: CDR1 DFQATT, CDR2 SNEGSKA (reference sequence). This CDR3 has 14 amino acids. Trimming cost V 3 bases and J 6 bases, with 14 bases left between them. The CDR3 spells CSARKGLADEKLFF. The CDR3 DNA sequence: TGCAGTGCTAGGAAGGGACTGGCGGATGAAAAACTGTTTTTT.

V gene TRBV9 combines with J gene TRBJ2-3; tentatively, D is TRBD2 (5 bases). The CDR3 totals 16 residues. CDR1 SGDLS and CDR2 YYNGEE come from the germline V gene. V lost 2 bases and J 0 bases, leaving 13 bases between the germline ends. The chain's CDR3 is CASSVFEGSSTDTQYF. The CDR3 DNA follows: TGTGCCAGCAGCGTCTTTGAGGGATCTAGCACAGATACGCAGTATTTT.

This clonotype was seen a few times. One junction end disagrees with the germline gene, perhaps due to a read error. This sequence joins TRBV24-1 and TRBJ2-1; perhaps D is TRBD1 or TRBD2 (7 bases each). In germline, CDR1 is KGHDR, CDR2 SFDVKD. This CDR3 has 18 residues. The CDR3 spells CATSDFRGTTHSYNEQFF. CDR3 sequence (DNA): TGTGCCACCAGCGATTTCAGGGGGACTACCCACTCCTACAATGAGCAGTTCTTC.

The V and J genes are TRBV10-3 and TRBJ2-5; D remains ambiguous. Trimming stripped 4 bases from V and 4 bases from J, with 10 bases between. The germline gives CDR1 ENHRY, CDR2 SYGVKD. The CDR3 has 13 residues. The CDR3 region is CAISVQVGETQYF. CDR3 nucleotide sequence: TGTGCCATCAGTGTTCAGGTTGGAGAGACCCAGTACTTC.

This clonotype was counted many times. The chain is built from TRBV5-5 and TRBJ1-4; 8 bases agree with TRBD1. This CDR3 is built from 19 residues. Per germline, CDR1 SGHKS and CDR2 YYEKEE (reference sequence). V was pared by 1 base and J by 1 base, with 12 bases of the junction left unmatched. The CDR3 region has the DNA TGTGCCAGCAGCTTGAAGTACGCGGACAGGGTATTAACTAATGAAAAACTGTTTTTT. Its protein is CASSLKYADRVLTNEKLFF.

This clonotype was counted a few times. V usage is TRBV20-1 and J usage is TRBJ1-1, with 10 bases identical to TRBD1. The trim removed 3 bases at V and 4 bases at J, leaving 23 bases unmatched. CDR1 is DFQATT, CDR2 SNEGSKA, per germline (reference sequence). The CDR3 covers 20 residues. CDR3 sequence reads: CSARDSGTGAGLFEVTEAFF. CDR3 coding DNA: TGCAGTGCTAGGGACAGCGGGACAGGGGCGGGGTTGTTTGAGGTCACTGAAGCTTTCTTT.

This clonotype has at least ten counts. As DNA, the CDR3 is TGTGCCATCAAGACTAGCGGGTCCTACGAGCAGTACTTC. Encoded protein: CAIKTSGSYEQYF. The genes are TRBV10-3 and TRBJ2-7, with 10 bases fitting TRBD2. Trimming at V came to 7 bases and at J to 1 base, leaving 1 base not matched to a gene. Germline V gene lookup returns CDR1 ENHRY and CDR2 SYGVKD. The CDR3 sequence is 13 residues long.

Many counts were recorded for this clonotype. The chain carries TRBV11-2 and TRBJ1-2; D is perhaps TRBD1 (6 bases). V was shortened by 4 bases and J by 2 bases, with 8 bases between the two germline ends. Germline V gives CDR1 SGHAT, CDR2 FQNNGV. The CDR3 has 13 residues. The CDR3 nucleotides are TGTGCCAGCAGCTCGGACAGAAACTATGGCTACACCTTC. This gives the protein CASSSDRNYGYTF.

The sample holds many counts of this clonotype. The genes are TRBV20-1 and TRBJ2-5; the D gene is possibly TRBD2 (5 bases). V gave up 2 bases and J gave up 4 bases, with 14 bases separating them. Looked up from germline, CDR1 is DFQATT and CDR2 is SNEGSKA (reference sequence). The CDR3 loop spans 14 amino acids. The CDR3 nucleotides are TGCAGTGCTAGAAGGGCACTAGATGGAGAGACCCAGTACTTC. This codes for CSARRALDGETQYF.

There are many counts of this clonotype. CDR3 in amino acids: CASSPGTSGRPGQETQYF. The CDR3 DNA is TGTGCCAGCAGCCCAGGGACTAGCGGGAGGCCGGGACAAGAGACCCAGTACTTC. The rearrangement joins TRBV11-2 to TRBJ2-5; 15 nucleotides line up with TRBD2. CDR1 and CDR2 from the germline V gene are SGHAT and FQNNGV. The CDR3 covers 18 residues. Trimming at V came to 5 bases and at J to 2 bases, leaving 9 bases not matched to a gene.

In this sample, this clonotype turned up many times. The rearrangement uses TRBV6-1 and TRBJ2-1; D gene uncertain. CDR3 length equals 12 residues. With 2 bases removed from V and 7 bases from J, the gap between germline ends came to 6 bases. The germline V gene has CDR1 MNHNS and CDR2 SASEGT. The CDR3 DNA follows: TGTGCCAGCAGTGAATGGGGAAATGAGCAGTTCTTC. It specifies CASSEWGNEQFF.

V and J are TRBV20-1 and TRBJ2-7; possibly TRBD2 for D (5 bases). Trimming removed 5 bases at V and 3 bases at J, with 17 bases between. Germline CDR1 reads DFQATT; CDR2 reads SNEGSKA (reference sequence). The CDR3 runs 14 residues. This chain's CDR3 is CSASSEGRSYEQYF. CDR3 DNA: TGCAGTGCTTCCTCAGAGGGTAGAAGCTACGAGCAGTACTTC.

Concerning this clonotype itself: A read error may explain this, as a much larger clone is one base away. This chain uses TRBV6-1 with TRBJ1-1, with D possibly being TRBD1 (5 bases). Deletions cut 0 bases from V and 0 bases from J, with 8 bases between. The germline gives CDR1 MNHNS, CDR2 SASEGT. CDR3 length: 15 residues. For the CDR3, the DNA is TGTGCCAGCAGTGAAGCGACAGATATGAACACTGAAGCTTTCTTT. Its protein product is CASSEATDMNTEAFF.

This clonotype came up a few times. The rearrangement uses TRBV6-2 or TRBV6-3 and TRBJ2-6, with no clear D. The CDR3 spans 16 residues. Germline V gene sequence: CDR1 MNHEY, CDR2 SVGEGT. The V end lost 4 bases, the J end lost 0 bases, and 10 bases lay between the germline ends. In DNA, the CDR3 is TGTGCCAGCAGTTTGAGGAGTAGCTCTGGGGCCAACGTCCTGACTTTC. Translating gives CASSLRSSSGANVLTF.

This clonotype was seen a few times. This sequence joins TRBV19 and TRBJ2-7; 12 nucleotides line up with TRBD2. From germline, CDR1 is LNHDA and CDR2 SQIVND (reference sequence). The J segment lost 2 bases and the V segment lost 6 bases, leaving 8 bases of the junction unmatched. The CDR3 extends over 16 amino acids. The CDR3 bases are TGTGCCAGTAGCCTACTAGCGGGAGGTTCTCCCTACGAGCAGTACTTC. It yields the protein CASSLLAGGSPYEQYF.